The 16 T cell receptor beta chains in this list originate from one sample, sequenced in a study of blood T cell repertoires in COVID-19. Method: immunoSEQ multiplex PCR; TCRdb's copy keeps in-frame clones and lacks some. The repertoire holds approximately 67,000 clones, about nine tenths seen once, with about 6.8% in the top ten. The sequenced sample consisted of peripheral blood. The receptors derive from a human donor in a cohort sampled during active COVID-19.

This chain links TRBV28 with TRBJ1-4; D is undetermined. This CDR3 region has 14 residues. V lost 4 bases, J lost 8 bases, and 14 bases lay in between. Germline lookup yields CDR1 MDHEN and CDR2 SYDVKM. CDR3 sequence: CASSYGESYEKLFF. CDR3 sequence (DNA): TGTGCCAGCAGTTACGGGGAATCGTACGAAAAACTGTTTTTT.

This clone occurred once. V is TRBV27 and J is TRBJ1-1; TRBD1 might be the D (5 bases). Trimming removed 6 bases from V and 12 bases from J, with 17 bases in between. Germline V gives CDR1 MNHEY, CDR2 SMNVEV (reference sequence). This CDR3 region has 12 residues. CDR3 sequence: CASRRGTAGTFF. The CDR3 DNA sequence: TGTGCCAGCAGACGGGGGACCGCGGGAACTTTCTTT.

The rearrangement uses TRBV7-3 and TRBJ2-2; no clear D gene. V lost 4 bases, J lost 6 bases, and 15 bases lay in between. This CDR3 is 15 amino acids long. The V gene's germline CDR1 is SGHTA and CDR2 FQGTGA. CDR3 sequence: CASSSQRQGSGELFF. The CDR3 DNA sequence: TGTGCCAGCAGCTCCCAGCGCCAAGGCTCCGGGGAGCTGTTTTTT.

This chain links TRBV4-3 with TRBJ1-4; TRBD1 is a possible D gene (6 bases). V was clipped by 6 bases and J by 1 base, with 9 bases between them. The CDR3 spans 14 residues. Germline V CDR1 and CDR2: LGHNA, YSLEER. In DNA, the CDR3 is TGCGCCAGCAGTAAGGACAGAACTAATGAAAAACTGTTTTTT. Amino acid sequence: CASSKDRTNEKLFF.

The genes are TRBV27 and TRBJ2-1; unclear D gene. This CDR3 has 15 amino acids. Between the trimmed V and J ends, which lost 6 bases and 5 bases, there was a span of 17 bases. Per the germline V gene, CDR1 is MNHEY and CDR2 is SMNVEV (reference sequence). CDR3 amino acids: CASSPYLTEDNEQFF. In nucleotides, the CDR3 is TGTGCCAGCAGCCCATACCTGACTGAAGACAATGAGCAGTTCTTC.

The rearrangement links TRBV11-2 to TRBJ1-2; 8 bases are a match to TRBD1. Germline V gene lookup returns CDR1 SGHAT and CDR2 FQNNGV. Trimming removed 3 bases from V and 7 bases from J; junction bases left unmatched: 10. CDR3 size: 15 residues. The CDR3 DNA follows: TGTGCCAGCAGCTTTGCTGACAGGGGATCTGGTGGCTACACCTTC. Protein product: CASSFADRGSGGYTF.

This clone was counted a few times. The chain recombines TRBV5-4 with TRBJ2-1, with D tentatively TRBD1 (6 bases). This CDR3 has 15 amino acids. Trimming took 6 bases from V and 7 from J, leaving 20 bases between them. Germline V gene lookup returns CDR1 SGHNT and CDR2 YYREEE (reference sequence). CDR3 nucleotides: TGTGCCAGCACTCCCTACAGGGATTCATCAAATGAGCAGTTCTTC. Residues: CASTPYRDSSNEQFF.

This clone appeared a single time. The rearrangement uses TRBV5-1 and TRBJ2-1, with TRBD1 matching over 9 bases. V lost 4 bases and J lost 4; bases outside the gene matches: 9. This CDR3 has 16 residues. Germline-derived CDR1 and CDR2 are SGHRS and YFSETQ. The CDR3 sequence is CASSPEPGQGYNEQFF. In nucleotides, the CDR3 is TGCGCCAGCAGCCCAGAGCCGGGACAGGGATACAATGAGCAGTTCTTC.

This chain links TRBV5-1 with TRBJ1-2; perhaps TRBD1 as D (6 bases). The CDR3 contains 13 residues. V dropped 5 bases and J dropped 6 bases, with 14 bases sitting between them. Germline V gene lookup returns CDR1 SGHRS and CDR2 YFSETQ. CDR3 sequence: CASSPVGADGYTF. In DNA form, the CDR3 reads TGCGCCAGCAGTCCCGTGGGGGCTGATGGCTACACCTTC.

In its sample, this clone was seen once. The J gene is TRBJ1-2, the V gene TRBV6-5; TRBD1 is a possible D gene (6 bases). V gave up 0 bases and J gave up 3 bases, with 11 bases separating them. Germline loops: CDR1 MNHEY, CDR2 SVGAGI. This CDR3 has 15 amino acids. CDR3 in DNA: TGTGCCAGCAGTTACTCGATGGGGGCCTACTATGGCTACACCTTC. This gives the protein CASSYSMGAYYGYTF.

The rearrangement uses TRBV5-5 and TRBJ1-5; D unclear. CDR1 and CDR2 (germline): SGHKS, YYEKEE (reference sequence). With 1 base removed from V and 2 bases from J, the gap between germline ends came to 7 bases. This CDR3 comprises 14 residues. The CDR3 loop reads CASSLFRGNQPQHF. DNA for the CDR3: TGTGCCAGCAGCTTGTTCCGGGGCAATCAGCCCCAGCATTTT.

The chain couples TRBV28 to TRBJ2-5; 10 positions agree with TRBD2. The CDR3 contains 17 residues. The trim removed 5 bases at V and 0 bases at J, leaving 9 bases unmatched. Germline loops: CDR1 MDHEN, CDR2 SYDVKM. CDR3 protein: CASSTRTSGTNQETQYF. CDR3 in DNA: TGTGCCAGCAGTACCAGAACTAGCGGGACAAACCAAGAGACCCAGTACTTC.

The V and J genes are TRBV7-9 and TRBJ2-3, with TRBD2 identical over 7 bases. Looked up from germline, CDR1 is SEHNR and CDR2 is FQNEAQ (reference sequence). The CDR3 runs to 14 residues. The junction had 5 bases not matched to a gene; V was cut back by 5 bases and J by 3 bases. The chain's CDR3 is CASSAASGTDTQYF. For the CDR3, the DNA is TGTGCCAGCAGCGCAGCTAGCGGAACAGATACGCAGTATTTT.

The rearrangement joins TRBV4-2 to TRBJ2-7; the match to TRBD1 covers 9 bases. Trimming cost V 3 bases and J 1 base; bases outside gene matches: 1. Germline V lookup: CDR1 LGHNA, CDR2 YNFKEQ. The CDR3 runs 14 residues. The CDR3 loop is CASSQTGGSYEQYF. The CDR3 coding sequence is TGTGCCAGCAGCCAGACAGGGGGGTCCTACGAGCAGTACTTC.

The CDR3 DNA is TGTGCCAGCCAAACAGCCCGCTCTGGGGCCAACGTCCTGACTTTC. This encodes CASQTARSGANVLTF. The chain recombines TRBV18 with TRBJ2-6; no firm D call. Germline CDR1 and CDR2: KGHSH and LQKENI. V lost 8 bases to trimming and J lost 0 bases, with 11 bases between them. The CDR3 consists of 15 residues. Full variable domain (missing parts from reference TRBV18 and TRBJ2-6): NAGVMQNPRHLVRRRGQEARLRCSPMKGHSHVYWYRQLPEEGLKFMVYLQKENIIDESGMPKERFSAEFPKEGPSILRIQQVVRGDSAAYFCASQTARSGANVLTFGAGSRLTVL.

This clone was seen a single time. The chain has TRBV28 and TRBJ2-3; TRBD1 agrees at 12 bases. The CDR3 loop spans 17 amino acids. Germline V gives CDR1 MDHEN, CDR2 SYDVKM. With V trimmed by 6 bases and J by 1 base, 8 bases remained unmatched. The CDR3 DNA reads TGTGCCAGCAGAGGGACAGGGGGCTTATGGCGCACAGATACGCAGTATTTT. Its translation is CASRGTGGLWRTDTQYF.